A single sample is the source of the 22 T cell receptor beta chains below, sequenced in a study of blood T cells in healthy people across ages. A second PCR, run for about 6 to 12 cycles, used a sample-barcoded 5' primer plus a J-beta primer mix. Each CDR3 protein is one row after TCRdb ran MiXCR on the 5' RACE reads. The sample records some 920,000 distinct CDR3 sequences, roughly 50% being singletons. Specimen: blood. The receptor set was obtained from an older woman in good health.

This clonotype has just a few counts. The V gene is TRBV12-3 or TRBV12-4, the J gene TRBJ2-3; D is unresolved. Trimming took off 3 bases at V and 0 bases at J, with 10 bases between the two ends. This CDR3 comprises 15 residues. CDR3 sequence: CASSFNPASTDTQYF. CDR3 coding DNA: TGTGCCAGCAGTTTCAACCCGGCTAGCACAGATACGCAGTATTTT.

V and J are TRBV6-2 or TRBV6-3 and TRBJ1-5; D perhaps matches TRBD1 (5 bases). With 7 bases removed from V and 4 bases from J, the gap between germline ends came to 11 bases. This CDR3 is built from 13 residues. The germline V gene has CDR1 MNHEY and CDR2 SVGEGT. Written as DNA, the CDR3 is TGTGCCAGCACCGTCAGGGTTAATCAGCCCCAGCATTTT. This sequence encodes CASTVRVNQPQHF.

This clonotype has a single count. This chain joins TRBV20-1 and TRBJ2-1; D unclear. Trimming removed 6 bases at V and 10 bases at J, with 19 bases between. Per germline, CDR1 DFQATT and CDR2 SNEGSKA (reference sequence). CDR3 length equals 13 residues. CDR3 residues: CSAFYGSSYEQFF. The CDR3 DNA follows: TGCAGTGCCTTTTACGGTTCCTCCTACGAGCAGTTCTTC.

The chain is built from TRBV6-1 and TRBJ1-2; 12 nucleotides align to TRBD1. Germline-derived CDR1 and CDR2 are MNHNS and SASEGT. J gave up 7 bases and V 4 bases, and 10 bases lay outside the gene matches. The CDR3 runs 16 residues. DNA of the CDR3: TGTGCCAGCAGTGCCGGGACAGGGGGCGGTTTGGGTGGCTACACCTTC. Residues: CASSAGTGGGLGGYTF.

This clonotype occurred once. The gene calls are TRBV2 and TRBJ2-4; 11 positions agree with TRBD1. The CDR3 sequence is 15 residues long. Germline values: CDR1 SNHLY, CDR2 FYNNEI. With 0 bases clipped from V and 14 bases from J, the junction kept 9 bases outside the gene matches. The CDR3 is CASSEARGQGAGKYF. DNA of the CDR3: TGTGCCAGCAGTGAAGCTCGCGGACAGGGGGCAGGGAAGTACTTC.

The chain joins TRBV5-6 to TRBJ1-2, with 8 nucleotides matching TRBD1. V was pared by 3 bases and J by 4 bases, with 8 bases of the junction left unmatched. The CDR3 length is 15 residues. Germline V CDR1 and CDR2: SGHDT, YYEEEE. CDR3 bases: TGTGCCAGCAGCTCCCTGGACAGGGATCGCTATGGCTACACCTTC. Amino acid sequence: CASSSLDRDRYGYTF. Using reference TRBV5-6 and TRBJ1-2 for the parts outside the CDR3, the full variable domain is DAGVTQSPTHLIKTRGQQVTLRCSPKSGHDTVSWYQQALGQGPQFIFQYYEEEERQRGNFPDRFSGHQFPNYSSELNVNALLLGDSALYLCASSSLDRDRYGYTFGSGTRLTVV.

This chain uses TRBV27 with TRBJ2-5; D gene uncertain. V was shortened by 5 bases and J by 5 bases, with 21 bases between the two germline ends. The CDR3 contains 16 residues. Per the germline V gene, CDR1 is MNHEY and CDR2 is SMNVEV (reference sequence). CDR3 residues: CASSRNSIQVFETQYF. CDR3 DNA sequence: TGTGCCAGCAGTCGAAATAGTATTCAGGTCTTCGAGACCCAGTACTTC.

CDR3 in DNA: TGTGCCAGCAGACAAGAAACAGGGTCAGATACGCAGTATTTT. Translation: CASRQETGSDTQYF. This chain links TRBV6-2 or TRBV6-3 with TRBJ2-3; a possible D gene is TRBD1 (6 bases). The CDR3 spans 14 residues. Germline assignment: CDR1 MNHEY and CDR2 SVGEGT. V was trimmed by 6 bases and J by 4 bases, leaving 14 bases between them.

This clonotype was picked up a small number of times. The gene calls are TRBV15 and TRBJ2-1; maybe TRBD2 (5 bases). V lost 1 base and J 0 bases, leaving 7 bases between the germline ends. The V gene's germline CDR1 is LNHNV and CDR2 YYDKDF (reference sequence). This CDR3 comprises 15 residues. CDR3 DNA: TGTGCCACCAGCAGAGTCCGGGACTCCTACAATGAGCAGTTCTTC. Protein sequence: CATSRVRDSYNEQFF.

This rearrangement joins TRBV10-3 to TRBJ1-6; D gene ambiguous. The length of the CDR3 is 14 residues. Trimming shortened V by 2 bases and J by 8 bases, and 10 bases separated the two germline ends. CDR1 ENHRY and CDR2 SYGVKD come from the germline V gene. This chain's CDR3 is CAISEPNVDSPLHF. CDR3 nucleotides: TGTGCCATCAGTGAGCCAAACGTGGATTCACCCCTCCACTTT.

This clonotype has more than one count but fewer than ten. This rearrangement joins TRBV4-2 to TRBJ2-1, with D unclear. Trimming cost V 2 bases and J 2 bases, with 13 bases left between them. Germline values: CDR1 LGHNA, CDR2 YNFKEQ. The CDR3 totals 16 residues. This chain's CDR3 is CASSQRLLVPYNEQFF. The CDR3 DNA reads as TGTGCCAGCAGCCAAAGATTATTGGTCCCCTACAATGAGCAGTTCTTC.

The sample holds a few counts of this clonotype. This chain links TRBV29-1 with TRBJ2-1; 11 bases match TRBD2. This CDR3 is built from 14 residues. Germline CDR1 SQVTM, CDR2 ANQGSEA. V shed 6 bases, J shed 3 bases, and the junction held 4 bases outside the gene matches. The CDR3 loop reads CSVQTSGNYNEQFF. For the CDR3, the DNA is TGCAGCGTACAGACTAGCGGGAACTACAATGAGCAGTTCTTC.

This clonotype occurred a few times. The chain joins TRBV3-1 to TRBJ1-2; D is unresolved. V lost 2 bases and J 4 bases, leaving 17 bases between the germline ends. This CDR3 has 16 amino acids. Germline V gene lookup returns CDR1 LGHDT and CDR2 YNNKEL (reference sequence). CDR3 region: CASSQHNDGFGYGYTF. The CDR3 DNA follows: TGTGCCAGCAGCCAACATAATGATGGGTTTGGCTATGGCTACACCTTC.

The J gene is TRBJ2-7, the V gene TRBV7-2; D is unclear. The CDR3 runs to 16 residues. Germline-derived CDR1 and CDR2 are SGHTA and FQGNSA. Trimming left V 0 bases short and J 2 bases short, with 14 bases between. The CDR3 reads CASSLARTQTTYEQYF. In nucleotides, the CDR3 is TGTGCCAGCAGCTTAGCGAGGACCCAGACCACCTACGAGCAGTACTTC.

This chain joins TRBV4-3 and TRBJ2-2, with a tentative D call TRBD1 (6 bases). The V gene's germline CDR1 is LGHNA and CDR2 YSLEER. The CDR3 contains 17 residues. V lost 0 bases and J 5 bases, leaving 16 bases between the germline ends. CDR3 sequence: CASSQDRSGARTGELFF. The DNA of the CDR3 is TGCGCCAGCAGCCAAGATCGTTCAGGGGCTCGTACCGGGGAGCTGTTTTTT.

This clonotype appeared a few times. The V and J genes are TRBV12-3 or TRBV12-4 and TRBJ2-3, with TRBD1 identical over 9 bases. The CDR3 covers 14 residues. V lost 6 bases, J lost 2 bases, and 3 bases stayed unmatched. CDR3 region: CASRRTGDTDTQYF. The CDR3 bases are TGTGCCAGCAGGCGGACAGGGGACACAGATACGCAGTATTTT.

The CDR3 here is CAISATSGSRYEQYF. The DNA of the CDR3 is TGTGCCATCAGCGCAACTAGCGGGAGTAGGTACGAGCAGTACTTC. This chain uses TRBV10-3 with TRBJ2-7, with TRBD2 matching 11 bases. The CDR3 covers 15 residues. Germline V lookup: CDR1 ENHRY, CDR2 SYGVKD. The J segment lost 4 bases and the V segment lost 6 bases, leaving 8 bases of the junction unmatched.

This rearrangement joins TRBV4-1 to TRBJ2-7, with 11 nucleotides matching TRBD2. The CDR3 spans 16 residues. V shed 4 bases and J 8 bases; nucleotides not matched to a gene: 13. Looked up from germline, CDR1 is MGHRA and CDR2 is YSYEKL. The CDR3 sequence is CASSPPGLAEGRKQYF. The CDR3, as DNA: TGCGCCAGCAGCCCGCCGGGACTAGCGGAGGGTAGGAAGCAGTACTTC.

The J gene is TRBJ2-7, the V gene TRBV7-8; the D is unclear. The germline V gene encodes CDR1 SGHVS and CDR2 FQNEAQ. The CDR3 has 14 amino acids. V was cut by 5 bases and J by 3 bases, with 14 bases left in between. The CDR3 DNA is TGTGCCAGCAGCCCGTGGACGAGTAGCTACGAGCAGTACTTC. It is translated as CASSPWTSSYEQYF.

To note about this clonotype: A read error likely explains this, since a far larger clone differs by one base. The CDR3 DNA sequence: TGTGCCAGCAGCCAGGACTACAAGCAGTACTTC. Its translation: CASSQDYKQYF. The gene calls are TRBV12-3 or TRBV12-4 and TRBJ2-4; D is possibly TRBD2 (6 bases). V dropped 6 bases and J dropped 13 bases, with 13 bases sitting between them. This CDR3 is 11 amino acids long.

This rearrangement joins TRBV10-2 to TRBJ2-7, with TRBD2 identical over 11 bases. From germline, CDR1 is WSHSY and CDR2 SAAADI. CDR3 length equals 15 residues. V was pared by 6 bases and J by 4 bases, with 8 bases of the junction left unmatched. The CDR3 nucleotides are TGCGCCAGCAGATCCACTAGCGGGAGCTTATACGAGCAGTACTTC. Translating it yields CASRSTSGSLYEQYF.

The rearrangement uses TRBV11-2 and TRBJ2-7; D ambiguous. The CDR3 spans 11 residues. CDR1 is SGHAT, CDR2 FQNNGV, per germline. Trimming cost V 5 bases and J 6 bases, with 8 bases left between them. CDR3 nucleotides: TGTGCCAGCAGCGATGCGCGCGAGCAGTACTTC. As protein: CASSDAREQYF.